This TCR beta chain appears in the sequencing data of a study of blood T cells in healthy people across ages. Study-level findings and limits: Per million T cells, TCR beta diversity dropped roughly linearly as age increased.

The germline CDR1 and CDR2 sequences are LNHNV and YYDKDF (reference sequence). The germline V and J ends were trimmed by 0 bases and 10 bases, with 18 bases remaining between them. The CDR3 is 16 amino acids. PCR was performed a second time for roughly 7 to 11 cycles using a sample-barcoded 5' primer and a J-beta primer mix. Using its own MiXCR run on the 5' RACE reads, TCRdb lists one record per CDR3 protein. Of over 750,000 distinct CDR3 sequences in the sample, roughly 25% were seen once. This clonotype has more than one count but fewer than ten. Its matching antigen is unknown. The sample also formed part of further work on T cells of mothers and their children.

The chain combines TRBV15 with TRBJ1-4, with D tentatively TRBD1 (6 bases). The clonotype was recovered from a boy younger than 18 in good health. The sequenced sample was blood. CDR3 amino acids: CATSRDWEQGMGKLFF. The CDR3 DNA reads as TGTGCCACCAGCAGAGATTGGGAACAGGGTATGGGAAAACTGTTTTTT.